This TCR beta chain is drawn from a study of cytomegalovirus exposure and HLA in healthy donors (dated by TCRdb to 2015 to 2018). The study in broad terms: According to a later analysis, one platform produced both the 110 or so validation repertoires and the 670 or so repertoires of the first cohort. The study aimed to test whether cataloging public T cell receptors could reveal signatures of past pathogen exposure. A separate validation cohort of more than 100 different subjects was used in addition to the approximately 610-subject first cohort. High-throughput TCR immunosequencing, statistical association of individual TCRs with disease status, and machine learning were combined to predict cytomegalovirus infection status.

What the work shows at the level of the full study, not this receptor alone: In the study, around 150 TCR beta chains were listed as associated with cytomegalovirus. In vitro tests confirmed that a few of the cytomegalovirus-associated TCR beta chains recognize cytomegalovirus antigens. A later analysis had no HLA typing for the validation cohort, so co-occurrence there was scored across all 130 or so repertoires. In both the original and validation cohorts, the classifier was reported to diagnose cytomegalovirus status with high specificity and sensitivity. The authors suggested that the approach could potentially be generalized to other disease states and immunological phenotypes. Most TCR sequences were seen in very few donors, while some public TCRs were found in many individuals. A later analysis found that TCRs clustered in the first cohort also tended to co-occur in the approximately 120 validation repertoires, with 90% to 95% of cluster scores above 0.

The donors were included in the validation cohort of some 120 subjects, a group kept apart from the approximately 690-subject first cohort. Of note for this clone: The antigen this receptor binds is unknown. Base qualities are missing; no much larger clone stands one base away.

V drops 0 bases and J drops 2 bases, leaving 9 bases in between. From the germline V gene, CDR1 is SGHRS and CDR2 is YFSETQ. The CDR3 has 14 amino acids, counting the end cysteine and phenylalanine. CDR3 DNA only is kept here, 42 bases in frame from base 1. To prepare the library, the immunoSEQ multiplex PCR assay was applied. The original methods were these. A statistical classification framework was developed to diagnose cytomegalovirus status using the catalog of TCR beta chain sequences. Drawn from immuneACCESS, this table holds only the in-frame rearrangements with V and J called that TCRdb kept. Clones are partly lost; checked studies trace under half to an unresolved V gene and leave the rest unexplained. The V and J calls and the clone size are those of that table, but D and trimming were determined from the DNA. The sample includes roughly 120,000 clones, with 88% observed a single time. The ten largest clones capture more than 1.4% of the sample.

The chain uses TRBV5-1 and TRBJ2-7; the D gene is perhaps TRBD2, from 5 matching bases. The source material was PBMCs. The receptor's source is a woman in her 30s in good health and CMV-seropositive. This receptor has the CDR3 CASSLAYGAYEQYF. The sequence in DNA is TGCGCCAGCAGCTTGGCGTACGGGGCCTACGAGCAGTACTTC.